There are many counts of the clone carrying this T cell receptor (beta chain). Its antigen remains unknown. This entry is derived from a study of Graves' ophthalmopathy and Graves' hyperthyroidism. The study's findings and limits: Detected in blood as well were most expanded thyroid clonotypes with frequency above 0.001. For separating ophthalmopathy from stable hyperthyroidism, a 13-signature model gave 85% to 90% sensitivity and 75% to 83% specificity.

Trimming cost V 1 base and J 1 base, with 6 bases left between them. In germline, CDR1 is KGHDR, CDR2 SFDVKD. CDR3 length: 14 amino acids. Certain patients were not enrolled. These were patients with other autoimmune diseases, uncontrolled infections, pregnancy or lactation. Clinicians diagnosed using symptoms, serum thyroxine, TRAb, thyroid ultrasound and orbital computed tomography. Beta-chain TCR CDR3 regions were amplified from RNA transcripts. Investigators did first-round RT-PCR with HTBI primers, then second-round multiplex PCR. TCRdb re-derived calls from the multiplex PCR reads in MiXCR, one entry per CDR3 protein. The table records some 370,000 distinct CDR3 sequences, roughly 17% of them present only once.

The TCR originated in an adult woman with stable Graves' hyperthyroidism. The chain combines TRBV24-1 with TRBJ1-2; D uncertain. Sequenced sample: peripheral blood. The chain's CDR3 is CATSDFNSNYGYTF. The CDR3 DNA reads TGTGCCACCAGTGATTTCAACAGTAACTATGGCTACACCTTC.